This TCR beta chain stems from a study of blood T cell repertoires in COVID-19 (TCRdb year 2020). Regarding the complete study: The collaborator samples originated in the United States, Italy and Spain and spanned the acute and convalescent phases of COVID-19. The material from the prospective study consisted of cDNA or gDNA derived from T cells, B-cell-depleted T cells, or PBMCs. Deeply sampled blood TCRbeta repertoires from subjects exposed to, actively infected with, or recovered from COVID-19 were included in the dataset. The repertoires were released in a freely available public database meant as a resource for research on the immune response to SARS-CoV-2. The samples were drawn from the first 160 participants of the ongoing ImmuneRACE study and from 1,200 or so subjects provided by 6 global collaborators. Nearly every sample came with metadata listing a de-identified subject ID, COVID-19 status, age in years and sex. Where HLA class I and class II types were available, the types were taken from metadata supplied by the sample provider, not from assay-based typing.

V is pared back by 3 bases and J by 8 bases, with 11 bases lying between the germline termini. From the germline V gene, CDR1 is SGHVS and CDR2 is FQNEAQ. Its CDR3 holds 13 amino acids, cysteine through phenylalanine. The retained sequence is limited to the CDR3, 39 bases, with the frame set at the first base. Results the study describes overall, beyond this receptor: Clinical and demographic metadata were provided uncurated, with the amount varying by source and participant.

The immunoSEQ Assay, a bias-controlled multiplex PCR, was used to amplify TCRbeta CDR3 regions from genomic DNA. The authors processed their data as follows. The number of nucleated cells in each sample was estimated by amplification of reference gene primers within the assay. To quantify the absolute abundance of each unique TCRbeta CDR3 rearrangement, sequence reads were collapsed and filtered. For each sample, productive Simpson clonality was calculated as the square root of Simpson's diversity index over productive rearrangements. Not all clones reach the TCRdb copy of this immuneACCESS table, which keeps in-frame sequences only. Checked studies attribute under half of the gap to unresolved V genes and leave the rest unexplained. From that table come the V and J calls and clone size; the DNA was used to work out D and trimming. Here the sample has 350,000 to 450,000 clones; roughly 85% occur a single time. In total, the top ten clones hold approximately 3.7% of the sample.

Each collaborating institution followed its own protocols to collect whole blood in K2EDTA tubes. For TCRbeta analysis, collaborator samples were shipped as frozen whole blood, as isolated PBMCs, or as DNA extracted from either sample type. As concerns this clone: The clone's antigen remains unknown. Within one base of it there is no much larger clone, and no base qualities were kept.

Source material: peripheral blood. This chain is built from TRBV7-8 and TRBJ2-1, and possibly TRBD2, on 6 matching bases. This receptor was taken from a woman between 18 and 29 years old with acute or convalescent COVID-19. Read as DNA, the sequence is TGTGCCAGCAGCTTCCAGGGAGGAGATGAGCAGTTCTTC. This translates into CASSFQGGDEQFF. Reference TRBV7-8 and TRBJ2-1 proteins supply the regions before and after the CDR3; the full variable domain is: GAGVSQSPRYKVAKRGQDVALRCDPISGHVSLFWYQQALGQGPEFLTYFQNEAQLDKSGLPSDRFFAERPEGSVSTLKIQRTQQEDSAVYLCASSFQGGDEQFFGPGTRLTVL.